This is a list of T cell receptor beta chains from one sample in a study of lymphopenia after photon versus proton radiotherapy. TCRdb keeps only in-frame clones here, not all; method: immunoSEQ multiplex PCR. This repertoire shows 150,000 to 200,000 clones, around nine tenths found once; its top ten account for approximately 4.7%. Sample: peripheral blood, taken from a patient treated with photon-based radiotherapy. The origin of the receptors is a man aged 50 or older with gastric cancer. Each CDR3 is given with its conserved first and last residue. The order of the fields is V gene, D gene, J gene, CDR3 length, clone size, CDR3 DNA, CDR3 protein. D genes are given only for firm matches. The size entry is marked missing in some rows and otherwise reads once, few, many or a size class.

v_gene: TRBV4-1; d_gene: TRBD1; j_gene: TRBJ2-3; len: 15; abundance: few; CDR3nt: TGCGCCAGCAGCCAACAGGGGGCTAGCACAGATACGCAGTATTTT; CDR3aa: CASSQQGASTDTQYF
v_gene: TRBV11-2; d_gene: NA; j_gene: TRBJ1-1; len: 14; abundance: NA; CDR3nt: TGTGCCAGCAGCCACGTGAGGGGGAACACTGAAGCTTTCTTT; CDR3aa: CASSHVRGNTEAFF
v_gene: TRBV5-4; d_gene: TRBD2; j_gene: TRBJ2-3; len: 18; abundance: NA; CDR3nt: TGTGCCAGCAGCTTGGGGGGGCCTGGGCGCGGGAGGGCAGATACGCAGTATTTT; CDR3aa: CASSLGGPGRGRADTQYF
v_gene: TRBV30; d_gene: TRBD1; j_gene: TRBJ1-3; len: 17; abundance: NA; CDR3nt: TGTGCCTGGAGTGACCCCTCGACAGGGTTTGGAGGAAACACCATATATTTT; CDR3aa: CAWSDPSTGFGGNTIYF
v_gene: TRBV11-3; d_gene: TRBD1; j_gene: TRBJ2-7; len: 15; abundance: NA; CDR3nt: TGTGCCAGCAGCTCCCGGGACAGGGGCCTTCCTGAGCAGTACTTC; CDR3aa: CASSSRDRGLPEQYF
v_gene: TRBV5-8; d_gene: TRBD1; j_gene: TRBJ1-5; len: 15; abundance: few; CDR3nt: TGTGCCAGCAGCGGCAGGGGGCGCGTGGGTCAGCCCCAGCATTTT; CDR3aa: CASSGRGRVGQPQHF
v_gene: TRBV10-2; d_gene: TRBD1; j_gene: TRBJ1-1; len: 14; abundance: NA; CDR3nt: TGCGCCAGCGGACAGGGGGCGCGTGGTACTGAAGCTTTCTTT; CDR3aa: CASGQGARGTEAFF
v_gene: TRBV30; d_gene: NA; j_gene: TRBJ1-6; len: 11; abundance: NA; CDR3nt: TGTGCCTGGAGGGTTAATTCACCCCTCCACTTT; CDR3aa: CAWRVNSPLHF
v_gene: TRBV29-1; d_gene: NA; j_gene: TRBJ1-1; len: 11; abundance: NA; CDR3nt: TGCAGCGTTATCAGGGGCGCTGAAGCTTTCTTT; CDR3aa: CSVIRGAEAFF
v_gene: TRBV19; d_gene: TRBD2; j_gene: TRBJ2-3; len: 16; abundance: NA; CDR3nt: TGTGCCAGTAGTAGTAGCGGGAGAGGGGGCACAGATACGCAGTATTTT; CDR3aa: CASSSSGRGGTDTQYF
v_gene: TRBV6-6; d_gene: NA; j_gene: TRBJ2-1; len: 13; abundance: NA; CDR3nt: TGTGCCAGCAACCCCCCGGGAGTCAATGAGCAGTTCTTC; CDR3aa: CASNPPGVNEQFF
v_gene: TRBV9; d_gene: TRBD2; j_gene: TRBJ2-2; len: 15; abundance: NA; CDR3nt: TGTGCCAGCAGCCCACGACTAGCGGAAACCGGGGAGCTGTTTTTT; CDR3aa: CASSPRLAETGELFF
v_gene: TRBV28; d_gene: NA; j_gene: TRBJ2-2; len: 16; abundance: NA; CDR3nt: TGTGCCAGCAGTCTGGGGGGCGGATCGAACACCGGGGAGCTGTTTTTT; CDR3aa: CASSLGGGSNTGELFF
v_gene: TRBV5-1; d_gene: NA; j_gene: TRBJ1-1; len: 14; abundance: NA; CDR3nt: TGCGCCAGCAGCTTGTGGGGGGTGAACACTGAAGCTTTCTTT; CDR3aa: CASSLWGVNTEAFF
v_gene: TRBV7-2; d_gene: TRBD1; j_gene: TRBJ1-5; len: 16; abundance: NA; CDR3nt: TGTGCCAGCAGCTCCCGGACAGGGGTAAGCAATCAGCCCCAGCATTTT; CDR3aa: CASSSRTGVSNQPQHF
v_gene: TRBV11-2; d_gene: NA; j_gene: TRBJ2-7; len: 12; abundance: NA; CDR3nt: TGTGCCAGCAGTCGTCAGGGGTACGAGCAGTACTTC; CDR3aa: CASSRQGYEQYF
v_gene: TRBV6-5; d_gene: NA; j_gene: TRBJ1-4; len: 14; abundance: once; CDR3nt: TGTGCCAGCAGTTCCTCAACAACTAATGAAAAACTGTTTTTT; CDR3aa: CASSSSTTNEKLFF
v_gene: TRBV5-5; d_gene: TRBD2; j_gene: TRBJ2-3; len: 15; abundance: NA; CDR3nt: TGTGCCAGCAGCTGGAGCGGGAGGAGCACAGATACGCAGTATTTT; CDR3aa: CASSWSGRSTDTQYF
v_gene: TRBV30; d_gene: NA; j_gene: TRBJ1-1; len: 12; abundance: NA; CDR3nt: TGTGCCTGGAGTAGGATGGACACTGAAGCTTTCTTT; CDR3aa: CAWSRMDTEAFF
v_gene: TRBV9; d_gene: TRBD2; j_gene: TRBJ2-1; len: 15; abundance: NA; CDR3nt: TGTGCCAGCAGCACCGAGGGGACTAGATACAATGAGCAGTTCTTC; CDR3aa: CASSTEGTRYNEQFF
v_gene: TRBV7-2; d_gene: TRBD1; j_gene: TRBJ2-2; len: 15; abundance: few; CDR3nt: TGTGCCAGCAGTTACGGACAGGGGGCTACCGGGGAGCTGTTTTTT; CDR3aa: CASSYGQGATGELFF
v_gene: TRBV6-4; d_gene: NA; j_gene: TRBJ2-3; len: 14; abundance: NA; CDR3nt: TGTGCCAGCAGTGACCTCCAGGACGCAGATACGCAGTATTTT; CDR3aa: CASSDLQDADTQYF
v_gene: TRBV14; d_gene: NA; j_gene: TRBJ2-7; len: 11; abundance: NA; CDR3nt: TGTGCCAGCAGCCGCGATTACGAGCAGTACTTC; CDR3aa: CASSRDYEQYF